A few counts support the clone carrying this T cell receptor (beta chain). Antigen: not known. PCR involved 60 Vbeta and 13 Jbeta primers. TCRdb's copy holds only in-frame clones and misses some; the assay was immunoSEQ multiplex PCR. Counted here are around 130,000 clones, around 70% occurring once; the ten biggest clones make up under 3.5%. This record belongs to a study of cytomegalovirus exposure and HLA in healthy donors. Looking at the study overall: There were 100 million to 130 million unique TCR beta sequences, drawn from approximately 180 million T cells, in an earlier analysis. There were 85 million or so unique TCRs (from HLA-typed donors) in an early data release. Study results and caveats: What TCR beta sequences reportedly achieved was accurate prediction of HLA-A and HLA-B alleles in most subjects. Evidence from a later analysis indicated that most CMV-associated TCR beta chains looked HLA-restricted.

Trimming pared 6 bases from V and 4 bases from J, leaving 16 bases between. Germline CDR1 and CDR2: WSHSY and SAAADI. The CDR3 totals 14 residues. The TCR was taken from a man in his thirties or forties in good health and CMV-seronegative. V and J are TRBV10-2 and TRBJ2-7, with D possibly being TRBD1 (6 bases). Sequencing was done on a sample of PBMCs. CDR3 sequence: CASRETGRGYEQYF. The DNA of the CDR3 is TGCGCCAGCAGAGAAACAGGGAGAGGGTACGAGCAGTACTTC.